These 12 T cell receptor beta chains were all obtained from the same sample, sequenced in a study of T cells in women clearing cervical HPV infection. Data came from immunoSEQ multiplex PCR; TCRdb stores just in-frame clones and leaves some out. The sample's table shows fewer than 30,000 clones. The sequenced sample consisted of blood buffy coat. Source of these receptors: a woman between 18 and 70 years old with a cervical HPV16 infection that either progressed to CIN3+ or cleared (not recorded which).

Of note for this clone: The read falls 3 residues short of the CDR3 end, and the missing part is taken from the germline J gene. The rearrangement links TRBV4-2 to TRBJ2-7; TRBD2 aligns across 13 bases. Germline V gene data show CDR1 as LGHNA and CDR2 as YNFKEQ. The CDR3 runs 18 residues. Trimming took 3 bases from V and 0 from J; bases not matched to a gene: 8. CDR3 DNA (partial): TGTGCCAGCAGCCACGGACTAGCGGGAGTCGAAAGCTCCTACGAG. Translation gives CASSHGLAGVESSYE. The full CDR3 reads CASSHGLAGVESSYEQYF.

As for this clone: The CDR3 is cut off 3 residues early in the read; its end comes from the germline J gene. The chain links TRBV19 to TRBJ2-3, with TRBD1 matching over 7 bases. Germline assignment: CDR1 LNHDA and CDR2 SQIVND (reference sequence). V trimming: 6 bases; J trimming: 6 bases; junction bases outside the gene matches: 18. This CDR3 spans 17 amino acids. CDR3 protein: CASSVTNTGTVRDTQYF. Partial CDR3 DNA: TGTGCCAGTAGCGTTACAAACACCGGGACAGTGCGCGATACG.

As concerns this clone: The CDR3 end lies 3 residues beyond the end of the read and is filled in from the germline J gene. The sample has other DNA sequences that encode this CDR3 too. The V call is TRBV20-1, the J call TRBJ2-3; weak D call: TRBD2 (6 bases). The CDR3 covers 15 residues. Trimming shortened V by 0 bases and J by 0 bases, and 10 bases separated the two germline ends. Germline CDR1 reads DFQATT; CDR2 reads SNEGSKA (reference sequence). CDR3 loop: CSARDAGTSTDTQYF. The part of the CDR3 DNA that was read is TGCAGTGCTAGAGATGCAGGGACTAGCACAGATACG.

The CDR3 loop reads CAISEPYARSTDTQYF. The CDR3 DNA, read in part, is TGTGCCATCAGTGAACCCTATGCACGGAGCACAGATACG. This chain links TRBV10-3 with TRBJ2-3; D not resolved. The read ends 3 residues before the CDR3 terminus; that terminus is restored from the germline J gene. V was pared by 3 bases and J by 0 bases, with 13 bases between. This CDR3 is built from 16 residues. CDR1 is ENHRY and CDR2 is SYGVKD in the germline V gene.

Regarding this clone: The CDR3 extends 3 residues past the end of the read, so its final part is completed from the germline J gene. The J gene is TRBJ1-2, the V gene TRBV6-1; possible D gene TRBD1, 6 bases. The CDR3 covers 13 residues. Germline V gene sequence: CDR1 MNHNS, CDR2 SASEGT. The chain's CDR3 is CASSEGQGRGYTF. The sequenced part of the CDR3 DNA is TGTGCCAGCAGTGAAGGGCAGGGGAGGGGC.

Notes on this clone: The read stops 3 residues short of the end of the CDR3; the missing end is completed from the germline J gene. V and J are TRBV5-1 and TRBJ1-4; TRBD1 matches at 7 bases. CDR1 is SGHRS, CDR2 YFSETQ, per germline. V gave up 4 bases and J gave up 8 bases; unmatched junction bases: 8. The CDR3 totals 14 residues. The CDR3: CASSGGQTVEKLFF. The covered CDR3 bases are TGCGCCAGCAGCGGGGGACAGACAGTGGAAAAA.

On this clone itself: The CDR3 end falls 3 residues outside the read, so it is completed with the germline J gene. This chain connects TRBV7-9 to TRBJ2-1; no definite D call. The CDR3 length is 15 residues. The germline V gene has CDR1 SEHNR and CDR2 FQNEAQ (reference sequence). The V end was cut by 5 bases, the J end by 2 bases, with 13 bases between. CDR3 loop: CASSPRAKTYNEQFF. The part of the CDR3 DNA that was read is TGTGCCAGCAGCCCTCGCGCCAAGACCTACAATGAG. Looking up the rest from reference TRBV7-9 and TRBJ2-1 gives the full variable domain: DTGVSQNPRHKITKRGQNVTFRCDPISEHNRLYWYRQTLGQGPEFLTYFQNEAQLEKSRLLSDRFSAERPKGSFSTLEIQRTEQGDSAMYLCASSPRAKTYNEQFFGPGTRLTVL.

Here the CDR3 reads CAISDMVQGGSPLHF. The covered CDR3 bases are TGTGCCATCAGTGATATGGTACAGGGAGGATCACCC. The rearrangement uses TRBV10-3 and TRBJ1-6; D might be TRBD1 (6 bases). The read terminates 3 residues before the CDR3 end, so the remaining end is supplied by the germline J gene. The CDR3 has 15 amino acids. Trimming removed 3 bases at V and 10 bases at J, with 16 bases between. CDR1 and CDR2 (germline): ENHRY, SYGVKD.

The CDR3 sequence: CASGRTAGGETQYF. The covered CDR3 bases are TGTGCTAGTGGACGGACTGCCGGGGGAGAGACC. This chain connects TRBV12-5 to TRBJ2-5; maybe TRBD2 (6 bases). The read stops 3 residues short of the end of the CDR3; the missing end is completed from the germline J gene. The CDR3 totals 14 residues. Germline CDR1 is LGHNT and CDR2 is FRNRAP. V gave up 6 bases and J gave up 4 bases, with 15 bases separating them.

Remarks on this clone: The read gets to within 3 residues of the CDR3 end, and the germline J gene fills in the rest. The chain uses TRBV20-1 and TRBJ1-4, with D possibly being TRBD1 (6 bases). Germline V gene data show CDR1 as DFQATT and CDR2 as SNEGSKA (reference sequence). CDR3 length: 15 amino acids. The CDR3 DNA, read in part, is TGCAGTGCTAGCCGGGTCTACAGGGATAATTCACCA. Protein: CSASRVYRDNSP. The whole CDR3 region reads CSASRVYRDNSPLFF.

As to this clone: The read terminates 3 residues ahead of where the CDR3 ends, so the germline J gene completes it. The rearrangement joins TRBV6-2 or TRBV6-3 to TRBJ2-5; D is ambiguous. Trimming shortened V by 2 bases and J by 4 bases, and 14 bases separated the two germline ends. Germline-derived CDR1 and CDR2 are MNHEY and SVGEGT. CDR3 length: 15 amino acids. The CDR3 loop reads CASSYGQTLVETQYF. The CDR3 DNA, read in part, is TGTGCCAGCAGTTACGGGCAGACACTGGTAGAGACC.

Concerning this clone itself: The missing CDR3 end, 3 residues past where the read stops, is filled in from the germline J gene. Within the sample, other DNA sequences also encode this same CDR3. The J gene is TRBJ1-1, the V gene TRBV2; the D is unclear. V was cut by 4 bases and J by 6 bases, with 9 bases left in between. CDR3 length equals 12 residues. Germline V gives CDR1 SNHLY, CDR2 FYNNEI. The CDR3 region is CASSVIGSEAFF. The CDR3 bases that were read are TGTGCCAGCAGTGTTATAGGGTCTGAA. Complete variable domain (other parts from reference TRBV2 and TRBJ1-1): EPEVTQTPSHQVTQMGQEVILRCVPISNHLYFYWYRQILGQKVEFLVSFYNNEISEKSEIFDDQFSVERPDGSNFTLKIRSTKLEDSAMYFCASSVIGSEAFFGQGTRLTVV.